The clone carrying this T cell receptor (beta chain) was found a few times. Its antigen is as yet unknown. These data originate in a study of T cell repertoires in cytomegalovirus infection. Overall study: Alongside well-studied HLA-B-restricted CMV epitopes, recently identified HLA-C-restricted CMV epitopes were also used. CMV infection and matching HLA type were both indicated by public TCR beta signatures. Study-level points and caveats: Ex vivo, HLA-C-restricted CMV-specific TCR beta clonotypes prevailed over the rest of the response. CMV carriers having the relevant HLA were flagged by cumulative public TCR beta family frequency.

The germline CDR1 and CDR2 sequences are MNHEY and SMNVEV (reference sequence). CDR3 size: 13 residues. V was clipped by 6 bases and J by 0 bases, with 6 bases between them. From the reads, TCRdb called clonotypes with MiXCR, one entry per CDR3 protein. The table records about 770,000 distinct CDR3 sequences, 29% of them present only once. The chain has TRBV27 and TRBJ2-4; D remains ambiguous. Sample: cultured CD8+ T cells from PBMCs, taken from culture after CMV antigen stimulation. The receptor was isolated from a human donor in good health (CMV status not recorded). Some clones in this sample may be carry-over from other donors' samples. CDR3 in amino acids: CASRSKAKNIQYF. In DNA, the CDR3 is TGTGCCAGCAGATCTAAAGCCAAAAACATTCAGTACTTC.